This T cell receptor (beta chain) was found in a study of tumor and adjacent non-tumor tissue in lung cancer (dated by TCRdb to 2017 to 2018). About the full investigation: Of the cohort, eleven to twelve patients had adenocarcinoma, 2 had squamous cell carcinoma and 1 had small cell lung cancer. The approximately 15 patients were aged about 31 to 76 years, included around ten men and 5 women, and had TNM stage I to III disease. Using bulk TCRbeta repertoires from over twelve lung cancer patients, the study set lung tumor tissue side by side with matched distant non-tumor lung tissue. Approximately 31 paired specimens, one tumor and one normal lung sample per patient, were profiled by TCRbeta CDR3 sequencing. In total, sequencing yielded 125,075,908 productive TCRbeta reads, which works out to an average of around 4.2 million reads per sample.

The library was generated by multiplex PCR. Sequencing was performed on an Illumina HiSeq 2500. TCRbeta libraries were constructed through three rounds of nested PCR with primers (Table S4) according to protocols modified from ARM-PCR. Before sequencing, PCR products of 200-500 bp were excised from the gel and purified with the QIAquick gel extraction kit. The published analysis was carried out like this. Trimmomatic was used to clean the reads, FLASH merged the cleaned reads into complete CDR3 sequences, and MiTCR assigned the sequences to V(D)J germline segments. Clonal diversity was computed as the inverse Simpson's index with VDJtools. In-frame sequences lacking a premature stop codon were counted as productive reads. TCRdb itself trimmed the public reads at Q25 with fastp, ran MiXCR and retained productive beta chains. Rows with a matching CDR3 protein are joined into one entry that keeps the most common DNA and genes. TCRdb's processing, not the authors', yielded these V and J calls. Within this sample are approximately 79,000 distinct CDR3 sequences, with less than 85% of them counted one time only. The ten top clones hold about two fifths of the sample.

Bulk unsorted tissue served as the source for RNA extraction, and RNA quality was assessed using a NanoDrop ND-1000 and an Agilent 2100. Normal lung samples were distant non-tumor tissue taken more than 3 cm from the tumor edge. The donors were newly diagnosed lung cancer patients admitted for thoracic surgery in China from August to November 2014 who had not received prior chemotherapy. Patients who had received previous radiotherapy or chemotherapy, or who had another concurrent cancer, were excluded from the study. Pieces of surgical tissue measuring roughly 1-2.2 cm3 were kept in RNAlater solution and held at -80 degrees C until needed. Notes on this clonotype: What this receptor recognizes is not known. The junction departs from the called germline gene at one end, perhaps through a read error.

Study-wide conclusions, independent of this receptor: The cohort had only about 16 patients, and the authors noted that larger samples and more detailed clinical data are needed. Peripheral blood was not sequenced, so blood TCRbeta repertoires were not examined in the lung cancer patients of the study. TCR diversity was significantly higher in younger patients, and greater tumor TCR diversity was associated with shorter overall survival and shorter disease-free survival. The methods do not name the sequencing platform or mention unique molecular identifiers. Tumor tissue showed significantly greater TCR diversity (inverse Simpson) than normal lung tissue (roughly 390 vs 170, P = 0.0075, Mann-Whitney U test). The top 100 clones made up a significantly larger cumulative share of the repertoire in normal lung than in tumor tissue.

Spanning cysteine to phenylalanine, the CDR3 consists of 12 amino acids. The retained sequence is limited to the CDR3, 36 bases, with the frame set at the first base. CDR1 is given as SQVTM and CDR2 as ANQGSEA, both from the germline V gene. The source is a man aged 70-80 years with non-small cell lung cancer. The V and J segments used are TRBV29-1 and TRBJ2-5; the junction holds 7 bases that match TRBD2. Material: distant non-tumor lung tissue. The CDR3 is CSIGGSQETQHF. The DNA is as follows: TGCAGCATTGGCGGGAGCCAAGAGACCCAGCACTTC.